The present T cell receptor (beta chain) was sequenced within a study of human versus mouse CDR3 diversity and MHC coevolution. Germline V CDR1 and CDR2: SGHRS, YFSETQ. This CDR3 has 14 residues. V lost 0 bases and J lost 0, with 4 bases in between. Produced via immunoSEQ multiplex PCR; TCRdb's table is partial and in-frame only. The sample gives more than 60,000 clones, just under 95% of which show up once; over 0.12% is in the top ten. In this sample, this clone turned up once. V is TRBV5-1 and J is TRBJ1-5, with D uncertain. The material sequenced was naive CD4+ T cells from blood. Subset in this sample: CD45RO-negative CD62L-positive naive CD4 T cells. The TCR was taken from a person aged 25 to 75 in good health. The CDR3 region is CASSLGYSNQPQHF. The CDR3 nucleotides read TGCGCCAGCAGCTTGGGTTATAGCAATCAGCCCCAGCATTTT.